The 23 T cell receptor beta chains presented below share a single source sample, sequenced in a study of blood T cells in healthy people across ages. A sample-barcoded 5' primer and a J-beta primer mix were used in a second PCR of roughly 6 to 11 cycles. TCRdb recomputed calls from the 5' RACE reads with MiXCR, one row per CDR3 protein. The sample holds fewer than 600,000 distinct CDR3 sequences, about a quarter seen once. The same specimen was also included in a second study, on T cells of mothers and their children.

The material sequenced was blood. Receptor source: a boy between 2 and 15 years old in good health.

This clonotype was counted between two and nine times. The J gene is TRBJ1-1, the V gene TRBV19; D gene unclear. V was clipped by 3 bases and J by 2 bases, with 4 bases between them. Germline values: CDR1 LNHDA, CDR2 SQIVND (reference sequence). CDR3 length: 12 residues. The CDR3 DNA is TGTGCCAGTAGTATTCCTAACACTGAAGCTTTCTTT. Amino acids: CASSIPNTEAFF.

The chain combines TRBV7-9 with TRBJ1-2; TRBD1 is a possible D gene (6 bases). This CDR3 region has 11 residues. Germline V gene data show CDR1 as SEHNR and CDR2 as FQNEAQ (reference sequence). V was clipped by 5 bases and J by 8 bases, with 9 bases between them. CDR3 DNA sequence: TGTGCCAGCAGCCCGGGGGCCGGCTACACCTTC. Translated: CASSPGAGYTF.

V is TRBV12-3 or TRBV12-4 and J is TRBJ1-5; possibly TRBD1 for D (5 bases). CDR3 length: 16 amino acids. V lost 8 bases to trimming and J lost 7 bases, with 24 bases between them. The CDR3 protein is CASDTREGLGKQPQHF. The CDR3 DNA sequence: TGTGCCAGCGACACTCGCGAGGGGTTGGGGAAACAGCCCCAGCATTTT.

This chain joins TRBV27 and TRBJ2-3; unclear D gene. The CDR3 runs to 12 residues. The ends were cut back, 4 bases at V and 4 bases at J, with 6 bases in the middle. Germline CDR1 and CDR2: MNHEY and SMNVEV (reference sequence). The CDR3 region is CASSSSADTQYF. CDR3 nucleotides: TGTGCCAGCAGTTCCTCCGCAGATACGCAGTATTTT.

The V and J genes are TRBV29-1 and TRBJ1-1, with D possibly TRBD1 on 5 matching bases. Trimming took 0 bases from V and 6 from J, leaving 17 bases between them. The germline gives CDR1 SQVTM, CDR2 ANQGSEA. The CDR3 has 15 amino acids. The CDR3 nucleotides read TGCAGCGTTGAAGATCGGATAGGGGTAAGGCCTGAAGCTTTCTTT. It yields the protein CSVEDRIGVRPEAFF.

The genes are TRBV12-3 or TRBV12-4 and TRBJ2-7; weak D call: TRBD1 (6 bases). Trimming left V 5 bases short and J 2 bases short, with 16 bases between. This CDR3 has 15 amino acids. The chain's CDR3 is CASSQIGGAPYEQYF. Written as DNA, the CDR3 is TGTGCCAGCAGTCAGATTGGGGGCGCTCCCTACGAGCAGTACTTC.

V usage is TRBV5-4 and J usage is TRBJ2-6; 9 bases are a match to TRBD1. Per germline, CDR1 SGHNT and CDR2 YYREEE (reference sequence). The junction had 4 bases not matched to a gene; V was cut back by 3 bases and J by 0 bases. The CDR3 sequence is 17 residues long. The CDR3 nucleotides are TGTGCCAGCAGCTCGACAGGGGGACGCTCTGGGGCCAACGTCCTGACTTTC. Encoded protein: CASSSTGGRSGANVLTF.

This clonotype was seen repeatedly, ten times or more. This sequence joins TRBV2 and TRBJ2-5, with a possible D match to TRBD1 (5 bases). The CDR3 runs to 13 residues. The ends were cut back, 3 bases at V and 4 bases at J, with 9 bases in the middle. In germline, CDR1 is SNHLY, CDR2 FYNNEI. The CDR3 loop reads CASSESRGETQYF. Here the CDR3 DNA reads TGTGCCAGCAGTGAGTCAAGGGGAGAGACCCAGTACTTC.

The chain recombines TRBV5-1 with TRBJ1-6; D remains unclear. Trimming cost V 5 bases and J 7 bases, with 16 bases left between them. The V gene's germline CDR1 is SGHRS and CDR2 YFSETQ. The CDR3 has 15 amino acids. The CDR3 spells CASSPGLARNSPLHF. Written as DNA, the CDR3 is TGCGCCAGCAGTCCCGGACTAGCCCGGAATTCACCCCTCCACTTT.

This clonotype was seen more than once but under ten times. This chain joins TRBV19 and TRBJ2-5; 7 positions agree with TRBD2. The length of the CDR3 is 13 residues. Germline values: CDR1 LNHDA, CDR2 SQIVND (reference sequence). Trimming cost V 6 bases and J 0 bases; bases outside gene matches: 1. CDR3 nucleotide sequence: TGTGCCAGTAGCGGGAGGTACCAAGAGACCCAGTACTTC. Amino acids: CASSGRYQETQYF.

This chain links TRBV6-5 with TRBJ2-3; 10 bases line up with TRBD2. Germline assignment: CDR1 MNHEY and CDR2 SVGAGI. The V segment lost 5 bases and the J segment 0 bases; nucleotides outside the gene matches: 5. The CDR3 contains 16 residues. The CDR3 DNA sequence: TGTGCCAGCAGTCGGACTAGCGGAGCTAGCACAGATACGCAGTATTTT. It codes for CASSRTSGASTDTQYF.

The chain has TRBV25-1 and TRBJ2-5; D call uncertain. The CDR3 consists of 14 residues. From germline, CDR1 is MGHDK and CDR2 SYGVNS. V lost 1 base to trimming and J lost 4 bases, with 10 bases between them. In DNA form, the CDR3 reads TGTGCCAGCAGTGAATCCCCTCGTCGAGAGACCCAGTACTTC. Encoded protein: CASSESPRRETQYF.

As for this clonotype: Germline and junction disagree at one end, which may indicate a read error. The V and J genes are TRBV4-3 and TRBJ1-3; no definite D call. The germline CDR1 and CDR2 sequences are LGHNA and YSLEER. The CDR3 length is 17 residues. DNA for the CDR3: TGCGTCAGCAGCCAAGATTTTTTAAGGGACTCTGGAAACACCATATATTTT. Protein product: CVSSQDFLRDSGNTIYF.

This sequence joins TRBV6-4 and TRBJ2-1, with 9 bases matching TRBD2. Germline values: CDR1 MRHNA, CDR2 SNTAGT. The CDR3 runs 16 residues. V shed 2 bases, J shed 1 base, and the junction held 3 bases outside the gene matches. The chain's CDR3 is CASSDLAGRSYNEQFF. As DNA, the CDR3 is TGTGCCAGCAGTGACCTAGCGGGGAGATCCTACAATGAGCAGTTCTTC.

This clonotype was seen at least ten times. This sequence joins TRBV6-6 and TRBJ2-5; maybe TRBD1 (6 bases). The CDR3 is made up of 14 amino acids. Trimming pared 5 bases from V and 3 bases from J, leaving 13 bases between. CDR1 is MNHNY and CDR2 is SVGAGI in the germline V gene (reference sequence). This CDR3 is CASSDRDKEETQYF. The CDR3 nucleotides are TGTGCCAGCAGTGACCGGGACAAGGAAGAGACCCAGTACTTC.

The CDR3 region is CSARVLRGGTGELFF. CDR3 bases: TGCAGTGCTAGAGTGCTGCGGGGGGGGACCGGGGAGCTGTTTTTT. The V call is TRBV20-1, the J call TRBJ2-2, with TRBD2 matching over 9 bases. The germline gives CDR1 DFQATT, CDR2 SNEGSKA (reference sequence). CDR3 length equals 15 residues. V shed 1 base and J 5 bases; nucleotides not matched to a gene: 5.

Many counts were recorded for this clonotype. The V and J genes are TRBV19 and TRBJ2-1, with 15 positions matching TRBD2. V lost 5 bases, J lost 7 bases, and 0 bases stayed unmatched. This CDR3 has 14 residues. Germline assignment: CDR1 LNHDA and CDR2 SQIVND (reference sequence). This chain's CDR3 is CASSGLAGGNEQFF. CDR3 nucleotides: TGTGCCAGTAGTGGACTAGCGGGGGGGAATGAGCAGTTCTTC.

The chain uses TRBV27 and TRBJ2-7; a weak D match, TRBD2 (5 bases). The CDR3 is 14 residues long. CDR1 MNHEY and CDR2 SMNVEV come from the germline V gene (reference sequence). Trimming left V 2 bases short and J 3 bases short, with 11 bases between. The CDR3 region is CASSLRSGLYEQYF. The CDR3 DNA is TGTGCCAGCAGTTTAAGGTCAGGACTCTACGAGCAGTACTTC.

This clonotype was observed a handful of times. The chain joins TRBV28 to TRBJ1-4; D remains ambiguous. This CDR3 is 14 amino acids long. Deletions cut 6 bases from V and 0 bases from J, with 8 bases between. Germline-derived CDR1 and CDR2 are MDHEN and SYDVKM. The CDR3 here is CASSPGSTNEKLFF. As DNA, the CDR3 is TGTGCCAGCAGCCCGGGATCAACTAATGAAAAACTGTTTTTT.

The V and J genes are TRBV20-1 and TRBJ2-7, with D possibly being TRBD1 (6 bases). The J call is uncertain, as TRBJ2-5 better fits the DNA end. The germline gives CDR1 DFQATT, CDR2 SNEGSKA (reference sequence). This CDR3 is 15 amino acids long. CDR3 bases: TGCAGTGCCCCAAGGCCCGAAACAGGGCAGGAGACCCAGTACTTC. Its translation: CSAPRPETGQETQYF.

The V and J genes are TRBV10-3 and TRBJ2-2; 9 positions match TRBD1. This CDR3 has 14 amino acids. Per germline, CDR1 ENHRY and CDR2 SYGVKD. CDR3 residues: CASIGTGRTGELFF. CDR3 in DNA: TGTGCAAGTATCGGGACAGGGAGAACCGGGGAGCTGTTTTTT.

This chain uses TRBV25-1 with TRBJ2-5; 12 bases fit TRBD2. This CDR3 spans 14 amino acids. V lost 5 bases to trimming and J lost 7 bases; unmatched junction nucleotides: 5. The germline V gene has CDR1 MGHDK and CDR2 SYGVNS. The CDR3 reads CASSPLAGGGTQYF. Written as DNA, the CDR3 is TGTGCCAGCAGTCCACTAGCGGGAGGAGGGACCCAGTACTTC.

This clonotype showed up just a few times. The chain has TRBV5-1 and TRBJ2-7; unclear D gene. The CDR3 runs 13 residues. The V gene lost 1 base and the J gene lost 4 bases, with 9 bases spanning the gap. Looked up from germline, CDR1 is SGHRS and CDR2 is YFSETQ. The CDR3 DNA follows: TGCGCCAGCAGCTTGATAAGTGGGTACGAGCAGTACTTC. This encodes CASSLISGYEQYF.